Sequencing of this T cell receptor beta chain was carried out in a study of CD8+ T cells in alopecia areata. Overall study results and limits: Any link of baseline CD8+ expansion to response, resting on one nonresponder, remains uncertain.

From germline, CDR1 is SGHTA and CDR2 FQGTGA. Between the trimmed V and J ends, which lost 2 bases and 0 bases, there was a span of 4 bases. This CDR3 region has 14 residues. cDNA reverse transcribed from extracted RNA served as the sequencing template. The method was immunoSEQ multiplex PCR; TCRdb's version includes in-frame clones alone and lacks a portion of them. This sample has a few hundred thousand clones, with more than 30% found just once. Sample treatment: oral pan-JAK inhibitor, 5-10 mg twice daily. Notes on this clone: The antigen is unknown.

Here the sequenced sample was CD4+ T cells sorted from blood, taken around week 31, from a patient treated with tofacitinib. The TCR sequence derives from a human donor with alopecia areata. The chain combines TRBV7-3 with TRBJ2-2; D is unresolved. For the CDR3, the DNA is TGTGCCAGCAGCTTACCCCCGAACACCGGGGAGCTGTTTTTT. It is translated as CASSLPPNTGELFF.